This T cell receptor beta chain was documented in a study of T cell clonality in common variable immunodeficiency. Study-level points and caveats: In common variable immunodeficiency, TCR beta chains reportedly carried fewer deletions and N-nucleotide insertions.

Data came from immunoSEQ multiplex PCR; TCRdb stores just in-frame clones and leaves some out. The specimen has approximately 30,000 clones, none found just once. The germline CDR1 and CDR2 sequences are SEHNR and FQNEAQ (reference sequence). The CDR3 runs 14 residues. V lost 5 bases to trimming and J lost 3 bases; unmatched junction nucleotides: 7. The sample holds a few counts of this clone. Antigen unknown. The read terminates 3 residues ahead of where the CDR3 ends, so the germline J gene completes it. This clonotype was sampled from a human donor with common variable immunodeficiency. Sequenced: peripheral blood mononuclear cells. This chain uses TRBV7-9 with TRBJ2-7, with 7 bases aligning to TRBD2. CDR3 DNA, as far as it was read: TGTGCCAGCAGCCTCTGGGGGGGTAACTACGAG. Translation: CASSLWGGNYE. The entire CDR3 sequence reads CASSLWGGNYEQYF.